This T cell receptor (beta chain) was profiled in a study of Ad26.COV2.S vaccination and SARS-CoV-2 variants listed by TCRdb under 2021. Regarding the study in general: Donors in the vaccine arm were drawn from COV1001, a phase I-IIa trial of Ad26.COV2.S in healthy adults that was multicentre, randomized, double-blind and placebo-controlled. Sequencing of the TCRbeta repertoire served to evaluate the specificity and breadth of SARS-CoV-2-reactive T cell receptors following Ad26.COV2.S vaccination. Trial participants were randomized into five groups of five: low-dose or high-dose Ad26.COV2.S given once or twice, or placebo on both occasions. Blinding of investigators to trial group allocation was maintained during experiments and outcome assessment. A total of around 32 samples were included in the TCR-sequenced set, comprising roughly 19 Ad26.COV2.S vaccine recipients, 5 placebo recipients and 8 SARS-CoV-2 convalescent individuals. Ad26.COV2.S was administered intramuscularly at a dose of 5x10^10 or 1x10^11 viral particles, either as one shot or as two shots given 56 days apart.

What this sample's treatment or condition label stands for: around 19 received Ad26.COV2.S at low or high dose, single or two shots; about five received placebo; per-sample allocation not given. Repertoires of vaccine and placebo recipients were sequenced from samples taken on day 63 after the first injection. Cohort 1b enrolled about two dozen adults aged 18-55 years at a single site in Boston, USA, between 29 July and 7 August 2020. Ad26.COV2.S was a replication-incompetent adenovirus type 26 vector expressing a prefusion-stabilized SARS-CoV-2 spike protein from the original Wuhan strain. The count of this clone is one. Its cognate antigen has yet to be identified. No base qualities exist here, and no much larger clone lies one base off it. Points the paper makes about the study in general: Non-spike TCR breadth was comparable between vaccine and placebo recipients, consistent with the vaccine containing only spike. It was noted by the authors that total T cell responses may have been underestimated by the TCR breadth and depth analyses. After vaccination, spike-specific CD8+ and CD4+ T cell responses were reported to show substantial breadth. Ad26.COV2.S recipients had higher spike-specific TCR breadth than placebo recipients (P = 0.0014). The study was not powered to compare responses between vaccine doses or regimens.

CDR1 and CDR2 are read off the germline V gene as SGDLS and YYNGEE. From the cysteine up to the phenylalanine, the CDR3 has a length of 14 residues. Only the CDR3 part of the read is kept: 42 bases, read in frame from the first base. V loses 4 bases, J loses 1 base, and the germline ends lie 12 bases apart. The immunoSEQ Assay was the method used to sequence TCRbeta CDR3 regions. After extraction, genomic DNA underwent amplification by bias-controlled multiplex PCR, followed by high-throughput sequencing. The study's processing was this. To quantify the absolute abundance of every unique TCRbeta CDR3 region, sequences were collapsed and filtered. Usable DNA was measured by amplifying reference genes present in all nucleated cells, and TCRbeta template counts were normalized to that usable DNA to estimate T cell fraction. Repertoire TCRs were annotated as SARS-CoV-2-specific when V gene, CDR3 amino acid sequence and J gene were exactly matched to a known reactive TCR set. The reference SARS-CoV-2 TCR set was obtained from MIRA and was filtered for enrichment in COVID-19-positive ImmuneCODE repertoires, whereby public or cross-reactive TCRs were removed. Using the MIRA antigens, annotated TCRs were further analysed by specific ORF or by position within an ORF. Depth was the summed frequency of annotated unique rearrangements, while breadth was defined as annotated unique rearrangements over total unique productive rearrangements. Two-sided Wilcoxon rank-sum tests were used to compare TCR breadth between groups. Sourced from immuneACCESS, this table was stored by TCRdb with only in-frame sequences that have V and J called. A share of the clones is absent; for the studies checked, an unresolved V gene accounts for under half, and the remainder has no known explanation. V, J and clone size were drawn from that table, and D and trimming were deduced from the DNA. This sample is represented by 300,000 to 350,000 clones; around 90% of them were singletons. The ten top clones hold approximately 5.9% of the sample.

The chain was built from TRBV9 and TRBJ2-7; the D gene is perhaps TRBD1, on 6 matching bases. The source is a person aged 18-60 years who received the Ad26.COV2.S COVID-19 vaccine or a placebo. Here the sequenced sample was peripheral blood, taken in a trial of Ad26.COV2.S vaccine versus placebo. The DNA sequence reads TGTGCCAGCAGCCGCCGGGACACGTCCTACGAGCAGTACTTC. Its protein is CASSRRDTSYEQYF.